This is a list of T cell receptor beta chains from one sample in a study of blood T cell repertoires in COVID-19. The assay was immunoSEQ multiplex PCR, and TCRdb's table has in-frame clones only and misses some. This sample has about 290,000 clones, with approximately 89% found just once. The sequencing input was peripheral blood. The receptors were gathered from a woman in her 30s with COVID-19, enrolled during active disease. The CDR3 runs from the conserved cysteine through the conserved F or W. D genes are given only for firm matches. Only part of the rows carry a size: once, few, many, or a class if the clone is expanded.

CDR3: CASSIGTGTSYEQYF
DNA: TGTGCCAGTAGTATAGGGACAGGGACCTCCTACGAGCAGTACTTC
J: TRBJ2-7
V: TRBV19
size: .
D: TRBD1

CDR3: CASRLMEGAGDTQYF
DNA: TGCGCCAGCAGACTGATGGAGGGGGCGGGTGATACGCAGTATTTT
J: TRBJ2-3
V: TRBV4-1
size: .
D: .

CDR3: CASRRDTPYGYTF
DNA: TGTGCCAGCAGACGGGATACACCCTATGGCTACACCTTC
J: TRBJ1-2
V: TRBV12-3/TRBV12-4
size: .
D: .

CDR3: CASSYGRRVTDTQYF
DNA: TGTGCCAGCAGTTACGGCAGGAGGGTCACAGATACGCAGTATTTT
J: TRBJ2-3
V: TRBV6-5
size: .
D: .

CDR3: CASSLAGQGVSGYTF
DNA: TGTGCCAGCAGCTTGGCCGGCCAGGGCGTGAGTGGCTACACCTTC
J: TRBJ1-2
V: TRBV5-4
size: .
D: .

CDR3: CASSLSRVYEQYF
DNA: TGTGCCAGCAGTTTATCTCGGGTCTACGAGCAGTACTTC
J: TRBJ2-7
V: TRBV27
size: .
D: .

CDR3: CASSLLVTRGTDTQYF
DNA: TGTGCCAGCAGCCTCCTTGTGACTAGGGGCACAGATACGCAGTATTTT
J: TRBJ2-3
V: TRBV7-9
size: .
D: .

CDR3: CASTSSVGGAQYF
DNA: TGTGCCAGCACGTCCTCGGTCGGGGGGGCGCAGTATTTT
J: TRBJ2-3
V: TRBV19
size: .
D: TRBD2

CDR3: CASSFHPNGRGYGYTF
DNA: TGTGCCAGCAGTTTTCACCCTAACGGCCGGGGTTATGGCTACACCTTC
J: TRBJ1-2
V: TRBV28
size: .
D: .

CDR3: CASSSTGIAYNEQFF
DNA: TGTGCCAGCAGCTCCACCGGGATCGCCTACAATGAGCAGTTCTTC
J: TRBJ2-1
V: TRBV7-9
size: .
D: .

CDR3: CASSPTGGANSPLHF
DNA: TGTGCCAGCAGTCCTACAGGGGGCGCGAATTCACCCCTCCACTTT
J: TRBJ1-6
V: TRBV6-5
size: .
D: TRBD1

CDR3: CASTIREGYEQYF
DNA: TGTGCCAGCACCATAAGGGAGGGTTACGAGCAGTACTTC
J: TRBJ2-7
V: TRBV7-9
size: .
D: TRBD2

CDR3: CAISEAYPYGYTF
DNA: TGTGCCATCAGTGAGGCGTATCCCTATGGCTACACCTTC
J: TRBJ1-2
V: TRBV10-3
size: .
D: .

CDR3: CASSFRVTNTEAFF
DNA: TGTGCCAGCAGCTTCAGGGTCACGAACACTGAAGCTTTCTTT
J: TRBJ1-1
V: TRBV11-1
size: .
D: .

CDR3: CASSQVPTNYGYTF
DNA: TGTGCCAGCAGCCAAGTTCCTACTAACTATGGCTACACCTTC
J: TRBJ1-2
V: TRBV4-2
size: .
D: .

CDR3: CASRGGTSGGLYTDTQYF
DNA: TGTGCCAGCAGGGGAGGGACTAGCGGGGGCCTATACACAGATACGCAGTATTTT
J: TRBJ2-3
V: TRBV28
size: .
D: TRBD2

CDR3: CASSPGRGLEYGYTF
DNA: TGCGCCAGCAGCCCCGGGAGAGGCCTAGAATATGGCTACACCTTC
J: TRBJ1-2
V: TRBV5-1
size: .
D: .

CDR3: CASSYDSLPVYEQYF
DNA: TGTGCCAGCAGTTACGACAGTCTCCCTGTTTACGAGCAGTACTTC
J: TRBJ2-7
V: TRBV6-5
size: .
D: .

CDR3: CASSSSASFWQFF
DNA: TGTGCCAGCAGCTCGAGCGCTTCATTTTGGCAGTTCTTC
J: TRBJ2-1
V: TRBV7-9
size: .
D: .

CDR3: CASSPTNSNQPQHF
DNA: TGTGCCAGCAGCCCCACAAATAGCAATCAGCCCCAGCATTTT
J: TRBJ1-5
V: TRBV6-6
size: .
D: .

CDR3: CASSPDQRPGEQYF
DNA: TGTGCCAGCAGCCCAGATCAAAGGCCCGGGGAGCAGTACTTC
J: TRBJ2-7
V: TRBV4-2
size: .
D: .

CDR3: CASSLLELWTGELFF
DNA: TGTGCCAGCAGCTTGTTAGAGCTTTGGACCGGGGAGCTGTTTTTT
J: TRBJ2-2
V: TRBV7-8
size: .
D: .

CDR3: CASSLGGGGELFF
DNA: TGTGCCAGCAGTTTAGGGGGCGGCGGGGAGCTGTTTTTT
J: TRBJ2-2
V: TRBV27
size: .
D: .

CDR3: CASSERGTHYGYTF
DNA: TGTGCCAGCAGTGAAAGGGGCACCCACTATGGCTACACCTTC
J: TRBJ1-2
V: TRBV6-1
size: .
D: .

CDR3: CASSQRGNEQFF
DNA: TGCGCCAGCAGCCAGCGGGGCAATGAGCAGTTCTTC
J: TRBJ2-1
V: TRBV4-1
size: .
D: .

CDR3: CASSLYPSGGYEQYF
DNA: TGCGCCAGCAGCTTGTACCCTAGCGGGGGTTACGAGCAGTACTTC
J: TRBJ2-7
V: TRBV5-1
size: .
D: TRBD2

CDR3: CASRTSTTDTQYF
DNA: TGCGCCAGCAGGACTAGTACCACAGATACGCAGTATTTT
J: TRBJ2-3
V: TRBV5-1
size: once
D: .